This TCR beta chain was sequenced for a study of T cells after yellow fever vaccination. TCR cDNA, made by 5'RACE template switching, carried an added universal primer site and UMIs. MiXCR, run by TCRdb on the 5' RACE reads, gives a single entry per CDR3 protein. The sample records 500,000 to 650,000 distinct CDR3 sequences, roughly 14% being singletons. Overall study results and limits: Abundant contaminating clonotypes from the bulk population could appear in FACS-sorted repertoires. On re-exposure, the response was weaker but peaked faster, at day 5 versus 15.

This clonotype was recorded a few times. Its cognate antigen is unknown. The sequence was obtained from a man between 25 and 39 years old who received the YFV17D yellow fever vaccine. The source material was PBMCs, sampled on the day of the yellow fever booster vaccination.

The CDR3, as DNA: TGTGCTAGTGGGACAAGCTCCGCAGATTACGAGCAGTACTTC. This translates into CASGTSSADYEQYF. This sequence joins TRBV12-5 and TRBJ2-7, with D unclear. This CDR3 has 14 residues. CDR1 and CDR2 (germline): LGHNT, FRNRAP. Trimming stripped 6 bases from V and 4 bases from J, with 16 bases between.